The TCR beta chain under discussion was sequenced for a study of cytotoxic CD8 clonotypes in ibrutinib-treated CLL. Study summary: IGHV unmutated under 18; relapsed/refractory approximately 10; treatment-naive under 16.

The CDR3 runs 15 residues. V was trimmed by 0 bases and J by 0 bases, leaving 10 bases between them. The germline V gene has CDR1 SGDLS and CDR2 YYNGEE. Profiled with immunoSEQ multiplex PCR; TCRdb holds only in-frame clones, not every one. The table records roughly 250,000 clones, roughly 74% of them present only once. The rearrangement links TRBV9 to TRBJ2-7, with D uncertain. Material: PBMCs, obtained after 24 months of ibrutinib treatment. This sequence originates from a human donor with chronic lymphocytic leukemia. CDR3 loop: CASSVDGSVSYEQYF. The CDR3 DNA reads as TGTGCCAGCAGCGTAGACGGCAGCGTCTCCTACGAGCAGTACTTC.